This T cell receptor beta chain emerged from a study of CD8 T cells in ankylosing spondylitis. General study findings and limits: Among TCR beta sequences, a motif of under ten highly homologous variants appeared characteristic of ankylosing spondylitis blood.

Trimming stripped 6 bases from V and 10 bases from J, with 10 bases between. The CDR3 is 11 residues long. The sample holds many counts of this clonotype. Its antigen is unidentified. Making use of molecular barcodes, quantitative 5'-RACE generated TCR beta libraries. Using its own MiXCR run on the 5' RACE reads, TCRdb lists one record per CDR3 protein. Of 25,000 to 40,000 distinct CDR3 sequences listed, roughly 6.8% were seen once; the top ten hold over 9.5%. This sequence was found in a male donor with ankylosing spondylitis or in good health (not recorded which). V gene TRBV12-3 or TRBV12-4 combines with J gene TRBJ2-1; D gene unclear. What was sequenced was blood, either unsorted or a sorted T cell fraction (not recorded which). CDR3 DNA: TGTGCCAGCAGCAAAACACAGGAGCAGTTCTTC. Protein: CASSKTQEQFF.